This TCR beta chain was identified during a study of regulatory T cells in long-lasting Graves disease. Noted time point: newly diagnosed GD, antithyroid drugs for less than 3 months. After RNA was extracted from PBMCs, the TCR library was made from it. This CDR3 contains 15 residues. Germline loops: CDR1 LGHDT, CDR2 YNNKEL (reference sequence). V lost 3 bases, J lost 4 bases, and 10 bases lay in between. This clonotype was seen a few times. Combining iRepertoire HTBI primers with Arm-PCR of CDR3 regions, the authors built TCR beta libraries. Each CDR3 protein is one row after TCRdb ran MiXCR on the multiplex PCR reads. The table has more than 300,000 distinct CDR3 sequences, about 16% seen once.

The specimen was peripheral blood mononuclear cells (PBMCs), collected at new diagnosis, from a patient treated with antithyroid drugs. V usage is TRBV3-1 and J usage is TRBJ2-6; D possibly matches TRBD1 or TRBD2 (5 bases each). The source is a female donor with Graves disease. The CDR3 loop is CASSHRREGANVLTF. The CDR3 DNA is TGTGCCAGCAGCCACCGCAGGGAGGGGGCCAACGTCCTGACTTTC.